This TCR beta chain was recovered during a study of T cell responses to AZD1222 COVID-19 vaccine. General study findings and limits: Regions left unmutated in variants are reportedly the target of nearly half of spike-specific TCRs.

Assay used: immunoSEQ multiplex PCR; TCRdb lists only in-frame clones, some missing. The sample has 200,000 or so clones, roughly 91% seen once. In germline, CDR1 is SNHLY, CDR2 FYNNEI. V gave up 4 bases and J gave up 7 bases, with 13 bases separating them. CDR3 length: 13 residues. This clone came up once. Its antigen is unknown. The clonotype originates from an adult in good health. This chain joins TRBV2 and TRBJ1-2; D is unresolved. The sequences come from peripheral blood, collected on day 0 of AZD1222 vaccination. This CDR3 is CASSVATISGYTF. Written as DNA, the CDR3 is TGTGCCAGCAGTGTCGCTACAATCTCTGGCTACACCTTC.